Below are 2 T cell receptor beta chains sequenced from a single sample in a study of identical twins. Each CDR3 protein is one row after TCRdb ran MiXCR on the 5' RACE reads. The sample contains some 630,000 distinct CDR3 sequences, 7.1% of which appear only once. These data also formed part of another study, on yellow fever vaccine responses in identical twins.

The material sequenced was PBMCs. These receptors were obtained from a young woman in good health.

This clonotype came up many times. As DNA, the CDR3 is TGTGCCACCAGCAGGACAGGGGTCCCACAACTGTTTTTT. This codes for CATSRTGVPQLFF. The chain recombines TRBV15 with TRBJ1-4; 8 bases fit TRBD1. V dropped 3 bases and J dropped 12; count of bases not matched to a gene: 6. The CDR3 length is 13 residues. Germline CDR1 reads LNHNV; CDR2 reads YYDKDF (reference sequence).

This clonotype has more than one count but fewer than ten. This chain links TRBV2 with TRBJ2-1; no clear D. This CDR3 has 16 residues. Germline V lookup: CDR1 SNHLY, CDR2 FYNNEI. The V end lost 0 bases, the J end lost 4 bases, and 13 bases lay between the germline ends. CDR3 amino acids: CASSEARVNGYNEQFF. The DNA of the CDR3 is TGTGCCAGCAGTGAAGCGCGTGTGAACGGTTACAATGAGCAGTTCTTC.